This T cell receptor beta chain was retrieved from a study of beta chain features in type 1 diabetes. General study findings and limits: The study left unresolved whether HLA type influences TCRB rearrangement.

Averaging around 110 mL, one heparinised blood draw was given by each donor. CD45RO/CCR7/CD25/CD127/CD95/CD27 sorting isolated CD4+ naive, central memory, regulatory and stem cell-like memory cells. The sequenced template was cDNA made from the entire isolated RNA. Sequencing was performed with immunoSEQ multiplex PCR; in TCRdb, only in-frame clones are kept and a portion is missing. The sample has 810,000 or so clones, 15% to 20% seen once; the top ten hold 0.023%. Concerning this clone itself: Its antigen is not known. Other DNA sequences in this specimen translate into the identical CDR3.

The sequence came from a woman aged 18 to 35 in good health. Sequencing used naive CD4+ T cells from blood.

The CDR3 DNA follows: TGTGCCAGCAGTTTAGACATGAACACTGAAGCTTTCTTT. This codes for CASSLDMNTEAFF. This chain links TRBV7-3 with TRBJ1-1; D not resolved. CDR1 is SGHTA, CDR2 FQGTGA, per germline. CDR3 length: 13 residues. Trimming stripped 6 bases from V and 0 bases from J, with 8 bases between.